The 31 T cell receptor beta chains reported below all come from one sample, sequenced in a study of cytomegalovirus exposure and HLA in healthy donors (dated by TCRdb to about 2017). The library was made by the immunoSEQ multiplex PCR assay. For the multiplex PCR, a mixture combining 60 forward primers for TCR Vbeta segments and 13 reverse primers for TCR Jbeta segments was used. TCRdb holds this immuneACCESS table with in-frame rearrangements only. Some clones are missing; in checked studies, unresolved V genes explain under half, and the rest has no known cause. In all, the sample holds about 120,000 clones, and around three quarters of those were seen once. The leading ten clones occupy 3.5% to 4.5% of the sample. The sample consisted of PBMCs. Receptors were obtained from a man aged 25 to 40 in good health and CMV-seropositive.

This clone was seen a few times. J is TRBJ1-6 and V is TRBV2, with D hard to call. The CDR3 is made up of 12 amino acids. V was clipped by 8 bases and J by 5 bases, with 7 bases between them. Germline CDR1 SNHLY, CDR2 FYNNEI. The chain's CDR3 is CASGDHNSPLHF. The CDR3 coding sequence is TGTGCCAGCGGAGACCATAATTCACCCCTCCACTTT.

The chain links TRBV7-8 to TRBJ2-3; the D gene is possibly TRBD2 (6 bases). The CDR3 is 19 residues long. Germline V lookup: CDR1 SGHVS, CDR2 FQNEAQ. Trimming removed 4 bases from V and 3 bases from J, with 26 bases in between. CDR3 sequence (DNA): TGTGCCAGCAGCTACTCGCGGCGAAGTAGCGGATTTTCTACAGATACGCAGTATTTT. This codes for CASSYSRRSSGFSTDTQYF.

The chain links TRBV6-1 to TRBJ2-5; TRBD2 is a possible D gene (6 bases). The DNA end is a closer match to TRBJ2-7, so the J assignment may be wrong. Germline CDR1 reads MNHNS; CDR2 reads SASEGT. The CDR3 runs to 12 residues. CDR3 coding DNA: TGTGCCCTGGGATCGGGGGAGATCGAGCAGTACTTC. Encoded protein: CALGSGEIEQYF.

This clone occurred a few times. Different DNA sequences within this sample yield the same CDR3. The chain recombines TRBV4-3 with TRBJ2-1, with 7 positions matching TRBD1. From germline, CDR1 is LGHNA and CDR2 YSLEER. The CDR3 runs 14 residues. V shed 3 bases, J shed 3 bases, and the junction held 2 bases outside the gene matches. The CDR3 DNA reads TGCGCCAGCAGCCAGCGACAGGGCTACAATGAGCAGTTCTTC. As protein: CASSQRQGYNEQFF.

This chain uses TRBV28 with TRBJ2-3; unclear D gene. CDR1 MDHEN and CDR2 SYDVKM come from the germline V gene. Deletions cut 3 bases from V and 0 bases from J, with 10 bases between. The CDR3 runs 15 residues. The CDR3 sequence is CASSFSQPSTDTQYF. The CDR3 region has the DNA TGTGCCAGCAGTTTCTCACAGCCAAGCACAGATACGCAGTATTTT.

J is TRBJ2-5 and V is TRBV5-1; 7 bases align to TRBD2. Germline-derived CDR1 and CDR2 are SGHRS and YFSETQ. V lost 0 bases to trimming and J lost 2 bases; unmatched junction nucleotides: 1. This CDR3 comprises 14 residues. For the CDR3, the DNA is TGCGCCAGCAGCTTGGTCGGGGGGCAAGAGACCCAGTACTTC. This sequence encodes CASSLVGGQETQYF.

This clone has more than one count but fewer than ten. The chain is built from TRBV9 and TRBJ2-7; maybe TRBD1 (7 bases). The germline V and J ends were trimmed by 0 bases and 2 bases, with 9 bases remaining between them. CDR3 length: 14 amino acids. Germline V gene lookup returns CDR1 SGDLS and CDR2 YYNGEE. CDR3 protein: CASSVGGTAYEQYF. The CDR3 DNA is TGTGCCAGCAGCGTAGGCGGGACAGCCTACGAGCAGTACTTC.

The chain combines TRBV19 with TRBJ1-3; 8 nucleotides align to TRBD1. The CDR3 consists of 15 residues. V shed 4 bases and J 4 bases; nucleotides not matched to a gene: 6. Germline V gene lookup returns CDR1 LNHDA and CDR2 SQIVND (reference sequence). Here the CDR3 DNA reads TGTGCCAGTAGTACCCCAGGGGGCCCCGGAAACACCATATATTTT. Translating gives CASSTPGGPGNTIYF.

The chain has TRBV7-9 and TRBJ2-3; the D is unclear. The CDR3 is 13 residues long. V dropped 1 base and J dropped 3 bases, with 5 bases sitting between them. In germline, CDR1 is SEHNR, CDR2 FQNEAQ (reference sequence). For the CDR3, the DNA is TGTGCCAGCAGCTTAGGAGCGACAGATACGCAGTATTTT. Its protein product is CASSLGATDTQYF.

This clone was found once. The chain is built from TRBV9 and TRBJ1-2; D not certain. Trimming shortened V by 0 bases and J by 8 bases, and 14 bases separated the two germline ends. This CDR3 comprises 14 residues. Germline V gene sequence: CDR1 SGDLS, CDR2 YYNGEE. CDR3 region: CASSVASRAAGYTF. In DNA, the CDR3 is TGTGCCAGCAGCGTAGCGAGCCGCGCGGCCGGCTACACCTTC.

The chain couples TRBV5-6 to TRBJ2-7, with D tentatively TRBD1 (6 bases). The CDR3 sequence is 12 residues long. The germline V gene encodes CDR1 SGHDT and CDR2 YYEEEE. V lost 4 bases to trimming and J lost 4 bases, with 9 bases between them. This chain's CDR3 is CASSDQGYEQYF. The CDR3 DNA follows: TGTGCCAGCAGCGATCAGGGGTACGAGCAGTACTTC.

This chain connects TRBV5-8 to TRBJ2-3; weak D call: TRBD2 (6 bases). V was clipped by 2 bases and J by 3 bases, with 13 bases between them. The CDR3 length is 15 residues. Germline assignment: CDR1 SGHTS and CDR2 YDEGEE. The CDR3 nucleotides read TGTGCCAGCAGCTTCTCGGGAGCTAGAACAGATACGCAGTATTTT. It codes for CASSFSGARTDTQYF.

The CDR3 DNA reads as TGTGCCAGTAGTCCCTCTCACAATGAGCAGTTCTTC. Its translation: CASSPSHNEQFF. This rearrangement joins TRBV19 to TRBJ2-1; no firm D call. Germline V gives CDR1 LNHDA, CDR2 SQIVND (reference sequence). V lost 5 bases and J lost 5, with 7 bases in between. CDR3 length: 12 residues.

The chain joins TRBV18 to TRBJ1-1; D is ambiguous. In germline, CDR1 is KGHSH, CDR2 LQKENI. V was trimmed by 3 bases and J by 4 bases, leaving 9 bases between them. The CDR3 consists of 13 residues. The DNA for the CDR3 is TGTGCCAGCTCACCCGGACTAGGCACTGAAGCTTTCTTT. This codes for CASSPGLGTEAFF.

The V and J genes are TRBV6-1 and TRBJ2-7, with D perhaps matching TRBD2 (6 bases). V lost 1 base and J 4 bases, leaving 14 bases between the germline ends. CDR1 is MNHNS and CDR2 is SASEGT in the germline V gene. There are 15 residues in the CDR3. The CDR3 nucleotides are TGTGCCAGCAGTGAAGGGGGAGGCGCCCCTTACGAGCAGTACTTC. It encodes CASSEGGGAPYEQYF.

The chain recombines TRBV6-5 with TRBJ1-2; the D gene is possibly TRBD1 (5 bases). The CDR3 runs to 13 residues. Looked up from germline, CDR1 is MNHEY and CDR2 is SVGAGI. Trimming stripped 2 bases from V and 3 bases from J, with 7 bases between. The CDR3 DNA reads TGTGCCAGCAGTTACGACAGACACTATGGCTACACCTTC. Encoded protein: CASSYDRHYGYTF.

V is TRBV28 and J is TRBJ2-7; 10 bases agree with TRBD2. Per germline, CDR1 MDHEN and CDR2 SYDVKM. The junction had 11 bases not matched to a gene; V was cut back by 6 bases and J by 9 bases. The CDR3 is 14 residues long. CDR3 protein: CASSERSGRVWQYF. CDR3 DNA: TGTGCCAGCAGCGAAAGGAGCGGGAGGGTTTGGCAGTACTTC.

The chain employs TRBV5-4 and TRBJ1-1, with 7 nucleotides matching TRBD1. J was trimmed by 2 bases and V by 2 bases; bases with no gene match: 6. This CDR3 has 15 amino acids. Germline values: CDR1 SGHNT, CDR2 YYREEE (reference sequence). The CDR3 DNA reads as TGTGCCAGCAGCTTCCCACAGGGGCATAACACTGAAGCTTTCTTT. It specifies CASSFPQGHNTEAFF. The full variable domain, its missing parts supplied by reference TRBV5-4 and TRBJ1-1, is ETGVTQSPTHLIKTRGQQVTLRCSSQSGHNTVSWYQQALGQGPQFIFQYYREEENGRGNFPPRFSGLQFPNYSSELNVNALELDDSALYLCASSFPQGHNTEAFFGQGTRLTVV.

CDR3 sequence (DNA): TGTGCCAGCAGCCCCGGGGACAGCTCCTACGAGCAGTACTTC. This gives the protein CASSPGDSSYEQYF. The gene calls are TRBV11-3 and TRBJ2-7; 7 bases match TRBD1. J gave up 0 bases and V 5 bases, and 4 bases lay outside the gene matches. The CDR3 runs 14 residues. Germline loops: CDR1 SGHNT, CDR2 YENEEA.

V usage is TRBV6-1 and J usage is TRBJ1-6; 7 nucleotides align to TRBD1. With V trimmed by 1 base and J by 4 bases, 4 bases remained unmatched. CDR3 length: 16 residues. Germline V CDR1 and CDR2: MNHNS, SASEGT. The CDR3 loop is CASSEDAGQYNSPLHF. DNA for the CDR3: TGTGCCAGCAGTGAAGATGCGGGACAGTATAATTCACCCCTCCACTTT.

About this clone: The junction and the germline gene differ at one end; a read error may be behind it. This chain joins TRBV7-9 and TRBJ1-1, with D possibly being TRBD1 (5 bases). CDR1 and CDR2 (germline): SEHNR, FQNEAQ (reference sequence). The CDR3 loop spans 16 amino acids. CDR3 protein: CSSSFKKQGWSTEAFF. The DNA for the CDR3 is TGTTCCAGCAGCTTTAAAAAGCAGGGTTGGAGCACTGAAGCTTTCTTT.

The V and J genes are TRBV4-3 and TRBJ2-1; 14 bases line up with TRBD2. The CDR3 is made up of 16 amino acids. From germline, CDR1 is LGHNA and CDR2 YSLEER. V gave up 0 bases and J gave up 6 bases; unmatched junction bases: 1. The CDR3 reads CASSQDGTSGGNEQFF. CDR3 in DNA: TGCGCCAGCAGCCAAGATGGGACTAGCGGGGGCAATGAGCAGTTCTTC.

The chain carries TRBV28 and TRBJ1-6; weak D call: TRBD1 (5 bases). CDR1 and CDR2 from the germline V gene are MDHEN and SYDVKM. Deletions cut 3 bases from V and 8 bases from J, with 17 bases between. The CDR3 is made up of 16 amino acids. The CDR3 DNA reads TGTGCCAGCAGTTTGATCGGGGGACCGGTTGATTCACCCCTCCACTTT. The encoded protein is CASSLIGGPVDSPLHF.

The CDR3 loop reads CASSYAEGPSMTQHF. The CDR3 DNA follows: TGTGCCAGCAGCTATGCGGAGGGCCCCTCAATGACCCAGCATTTT. This chain links TRBV7-8 with TRBJ1-5; D is ambiguous. Germline-derived CDR1 and CDR2 are SGHVS and FQNEAQ. Trimming left V 4 bases short and J 11 bases short, with 21 bases between. The CDR3 totals 15 residues.

The chain is built from TRBV6-5 and TRBJ2-1; 8 bases are a match to TRBD2. The length of the CDR3 is 13 residues. J was trimmed by 10 bases and V by 4 bases; bases with no gene match: 6. CDR1 is MNHEY, CDR2 SVGAGI, per germline. The CDR3 region has the DNA TGTGCCAGCAGTTTCCCCCGGGGGGGCGAGCAGTTCTTC. This codes for CASSFPRGGEQFF.

The chain is built from TRBV7-3 and TRBJ1-2; 7 nucleotides line up with TRBD1. The germline V gene encodes CDR1 SGHTA and CDR2 FQGTGA. The CDR3 runs to 16 residues. V shed 5 bases, J shed 5 bases, and the junction held 14 bases outside the gene matches. CDR3 in DNA: TGTGCCAGCAGCGAGGGGGTCGGTCAGGGGGTTTATGGCTACACCTTC. Its protein is CASSEGVGQGVYGYTF.

The chain recombines TRBV19 with TRBJ1-2; tentative D call: TRBD1 (5 bases). V was clipped by 5 bases and J by 4 bases, with 14 bases between them. Germline values: CDR1 LNHDA, CDR2 SQIVND (reference sequence). The CDR3 extends over 14 amino acids. DNA for the CDR3: TGTGCCAGTAGTGGAACCAGGGTAACCTATGGCTACACCTTC. This gives the protein CASSGTRVTYGYTF.

The chain employs TRBV5-4 and TRBJ2-1, with D possibly matching TRBD2 (6 bases). The germline V and J ends were trimmed by 2 bases and 0 bases, with 12 bases remaining between them. The CDR3 runs 16 residues. Germline V CDR1 and CDR2: SGHNT, YYREEE (reference sequence). The CDR3 nucleotides read TGTGCCAGCAGCTTAGTCGGCGGGACCTCCTACAATGAGCAGTTCTTC. Protein: CASSLVGGTSYNEQFF.

The rearrangement joins TRBV28 to TRBJ2-7; perhaps TRBD2 as D (5 bases). V gave up 1 base and J gave up 7 bases, with 11 bases separating them. The CDR3 is 13 amino acids. Germline loops: CDR1 MDHEN, CDR2 SYDVKM. The CDR3 here is CASSLLLTGEQYF. The DNA for the CDR3 is TGTGCCAGCAGTTTATTGCTAACGGGGGAGCAGTACTTC.

V is TRBV18 and J is TRBJ2-5; 7 nucleotides match TRBD2. The assigned J gene may be wrong: the sequence end matches TRBJ2-7 better. Germline CDR1 and CDR2: KGHSH and LQKENI. The CDR3 spans 15 residues. CDR3 protein: CASSPHPGGMHEQYF. The CDR3 region has the DNA TGTGCCAGCTCACCTCACCCGGGAGGTATGCACGAGCAGTACTTC.

The gene calls are TRBV10-3 and TRBJ2-7; 9 nucleotides line up with TRBD2. Germline V lookup: CDR1 ENHRY, CDR2 SYGVKD. V lost 0 bases, J lost 4 bases, and 4 bases stayed unmatched. The CDR3 contains 15 residues. CDR3 amino acids: CAISESAGGPYEQYF. The CDR3 nucleotides are TGTGCCATCAGTGAGTCTGCGGGAGGGCCTTACGAGCAGTACTTC.